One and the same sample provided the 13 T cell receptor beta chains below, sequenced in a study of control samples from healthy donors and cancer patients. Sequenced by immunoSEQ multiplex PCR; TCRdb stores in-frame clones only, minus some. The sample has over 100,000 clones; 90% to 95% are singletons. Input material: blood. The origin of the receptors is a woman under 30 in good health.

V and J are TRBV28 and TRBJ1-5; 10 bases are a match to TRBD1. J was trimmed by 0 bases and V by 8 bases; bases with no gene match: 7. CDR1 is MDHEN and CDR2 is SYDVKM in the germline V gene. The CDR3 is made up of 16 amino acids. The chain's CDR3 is CASVTGGSTSNQPQHF. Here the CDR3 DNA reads TGTGCCAGCGTGACAGGGGGCTCCACTAGCAATCAGCCCCAGCATTTT.

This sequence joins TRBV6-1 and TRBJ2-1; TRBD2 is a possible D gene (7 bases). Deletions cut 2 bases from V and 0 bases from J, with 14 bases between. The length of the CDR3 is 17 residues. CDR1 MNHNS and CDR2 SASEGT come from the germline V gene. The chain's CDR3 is CASSETWGGSSYNEQFF. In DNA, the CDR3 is TGTGCCAGCAGTGAAACCTGGGGGGGCAGCTCCTACAATGAGCAGTTCTTC.

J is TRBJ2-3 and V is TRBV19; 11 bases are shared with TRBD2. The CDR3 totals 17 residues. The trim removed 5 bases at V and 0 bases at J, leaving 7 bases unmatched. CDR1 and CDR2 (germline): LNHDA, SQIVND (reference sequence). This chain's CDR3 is CASSPDRLAGSTDTQYF. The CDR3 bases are TGTGCCAGTAGTCCTGATCGACTAGCGGGAAGCACAGATACGCAGTATTTT.

The CDR3, as DNA: TGCGCCAGCAGCTCAGACTCCCTGGAGGCTTTCTTT. Its protein product is CASSSDSLEAFF. The genes are TRBV4-1 and TRBJ1-1; D remains ambiguous. V was cut by 5 bases and J by 11 bases, with 15 bases left in between. Looked up from germline, CDR1 is MGHRA and CDR2 is YSYEKL. The CDR3 extends over 12 amino acids.

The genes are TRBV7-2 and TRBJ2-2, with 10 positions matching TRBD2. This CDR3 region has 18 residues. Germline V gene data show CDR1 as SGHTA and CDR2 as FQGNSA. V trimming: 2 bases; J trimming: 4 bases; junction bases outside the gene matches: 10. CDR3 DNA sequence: TGTGCCAGCAGCTTACAACTAGCGGGGTCATCAACCACCGGGGAGCTGTTTTTT. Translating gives CASSLQLAGSSTTGELFF.

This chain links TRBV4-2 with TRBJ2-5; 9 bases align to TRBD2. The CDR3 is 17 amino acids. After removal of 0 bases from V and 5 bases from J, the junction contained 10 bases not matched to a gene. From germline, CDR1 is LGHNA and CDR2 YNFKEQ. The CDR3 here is CASSQDRGRGGRETQYF. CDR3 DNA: TGTGCCAGCAGCCAAGATCGGGGGCGGGGGGGAAGGGAGACCCAGTACTTC.

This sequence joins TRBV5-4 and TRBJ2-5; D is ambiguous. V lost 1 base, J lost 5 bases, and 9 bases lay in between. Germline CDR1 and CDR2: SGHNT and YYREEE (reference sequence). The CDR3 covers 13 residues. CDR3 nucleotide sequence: TGTGCCAGCAGCTTGCAGGTGGGGGAGACCCAGTACTTC. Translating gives CASSLQVGETQYF.

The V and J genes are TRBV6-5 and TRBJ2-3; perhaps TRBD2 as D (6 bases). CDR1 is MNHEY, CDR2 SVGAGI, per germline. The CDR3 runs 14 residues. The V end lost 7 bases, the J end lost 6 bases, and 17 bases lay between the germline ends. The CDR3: CASKSGSAWDTQYF. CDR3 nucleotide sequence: TGTGCCAGCAAGAGCGGGTCGGCATGGGATACGCAGTATTTT.

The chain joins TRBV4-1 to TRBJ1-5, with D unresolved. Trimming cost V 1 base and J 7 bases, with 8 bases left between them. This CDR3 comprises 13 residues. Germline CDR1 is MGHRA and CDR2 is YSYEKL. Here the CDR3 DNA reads TGCGCCAGCAGCCAAGGGGCTTACCAGCCCCAGCATTTT. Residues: CASSQGAYQPQHF.

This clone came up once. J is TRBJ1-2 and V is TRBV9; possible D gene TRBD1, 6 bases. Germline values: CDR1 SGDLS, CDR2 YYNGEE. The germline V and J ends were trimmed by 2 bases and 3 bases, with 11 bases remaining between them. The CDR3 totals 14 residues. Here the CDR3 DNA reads TGTGCCAGCAGCGTCCAGACAGGAGACTATGGCTACACCTTC. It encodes CASSVQTGDYGYTF.

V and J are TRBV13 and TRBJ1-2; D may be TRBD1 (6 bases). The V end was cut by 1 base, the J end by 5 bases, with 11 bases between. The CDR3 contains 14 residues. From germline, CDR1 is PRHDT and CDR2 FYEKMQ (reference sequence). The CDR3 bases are TGTGCCAGCAGCTTAGCGGGGGCTCCTTATGGCTACACCTTC. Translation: CASSLAGAPYGYTF.

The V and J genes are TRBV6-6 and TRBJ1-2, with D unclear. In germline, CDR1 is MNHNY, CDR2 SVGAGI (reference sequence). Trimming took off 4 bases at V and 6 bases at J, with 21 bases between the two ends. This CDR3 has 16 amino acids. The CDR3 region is CASSFYPPLRGDGYTF. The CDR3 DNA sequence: TGTGCCAGCAGTTTCTACCCCCCACTCCGCGGGGATGGCTACACCTTC.

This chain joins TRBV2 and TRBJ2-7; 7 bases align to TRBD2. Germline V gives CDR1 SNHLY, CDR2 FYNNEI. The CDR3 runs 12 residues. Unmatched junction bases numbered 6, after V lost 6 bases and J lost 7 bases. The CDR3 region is CASSLSGAEQYF. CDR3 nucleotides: TGTGCCAGCAGCCTGAGCGGGGCAGAGCAGTACTTC.